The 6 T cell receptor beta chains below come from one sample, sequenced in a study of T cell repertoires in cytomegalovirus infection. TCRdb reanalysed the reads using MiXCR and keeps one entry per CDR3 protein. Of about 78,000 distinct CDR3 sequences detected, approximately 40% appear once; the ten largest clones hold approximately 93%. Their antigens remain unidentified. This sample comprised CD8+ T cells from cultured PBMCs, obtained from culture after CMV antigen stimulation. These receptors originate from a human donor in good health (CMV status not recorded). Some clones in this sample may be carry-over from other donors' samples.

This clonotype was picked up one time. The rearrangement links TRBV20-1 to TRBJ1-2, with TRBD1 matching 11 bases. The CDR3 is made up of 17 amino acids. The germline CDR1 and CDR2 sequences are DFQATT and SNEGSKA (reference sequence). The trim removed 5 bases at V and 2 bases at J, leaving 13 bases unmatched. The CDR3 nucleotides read TGCAGTGCTCCAGCCGTTGCGGGACAGGGGGAAAACTATGGCTACACCTTC. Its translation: CSAPAVAGQGENYGYTF.

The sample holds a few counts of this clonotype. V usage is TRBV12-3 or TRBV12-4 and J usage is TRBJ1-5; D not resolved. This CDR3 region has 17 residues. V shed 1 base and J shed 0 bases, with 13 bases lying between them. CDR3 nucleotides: TGTGCCAGCAGTTTAGGAAGACAAGACTATAGCAATCAGCCCCAGCATTTT. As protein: CASSLGRQDYSNQPQHF.

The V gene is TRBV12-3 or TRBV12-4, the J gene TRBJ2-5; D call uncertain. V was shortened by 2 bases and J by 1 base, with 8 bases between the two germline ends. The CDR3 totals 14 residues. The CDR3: CASSLLGIQETQYF. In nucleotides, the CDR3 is TGTGCCAGCAGTTTATTAGGGATCCAAGAGACCCAGTACTTC.

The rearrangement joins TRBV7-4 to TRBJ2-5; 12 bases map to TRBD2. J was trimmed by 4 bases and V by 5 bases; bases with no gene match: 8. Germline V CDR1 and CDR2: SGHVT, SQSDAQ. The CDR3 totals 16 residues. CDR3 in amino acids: CASSPPGLAGRETQYF. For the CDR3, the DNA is TGTGCCAGCAGCCCCCCCGGACTAGCGGGGAGAGAGACCCAGTACTTC.

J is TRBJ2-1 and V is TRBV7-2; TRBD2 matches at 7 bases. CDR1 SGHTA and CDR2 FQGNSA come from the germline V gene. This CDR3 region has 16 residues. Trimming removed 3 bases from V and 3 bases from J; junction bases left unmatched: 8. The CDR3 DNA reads TGTGCCAGCAGCTTGAATCTGCGGGGGAACTACAATGAGCAGTTCTTC. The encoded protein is CASSLNLRGNYNEQFF. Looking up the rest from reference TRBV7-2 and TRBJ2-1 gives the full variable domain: GAGVSQSPSNKVTEKGKDVELRCDPISGHTALYWYRQSLGQGLEFLIYFQGNSAPDKSGLPSDRFSAERTGGSVSTLTIQRTQQEDSAVYLCASSLNLRGNYNEQFFGPGTRLTVL.

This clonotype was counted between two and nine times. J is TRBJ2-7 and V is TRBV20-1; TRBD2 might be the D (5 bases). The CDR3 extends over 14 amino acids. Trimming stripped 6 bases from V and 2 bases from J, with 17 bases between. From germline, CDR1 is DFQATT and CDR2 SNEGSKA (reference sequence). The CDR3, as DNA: TGCAGTGCCCACCCGGGATCGGAGCCCTACGAGCAGTACTTC. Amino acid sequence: CSAHPGSEPYEQYF.